This T cell receptor (beta chain) was profiled in a study of shared clonotypes between healthy human individuals. Points from the study as a whole: Shared across four donors were around 4.7% of the naive CD4 clonotypes. Sequencing of the sorted subsets was shown by rarefaction to be incomplete despite large depth.

A word on this clone: What it recognizes is unknown.

Every subset had its genomic DNA shared out evenly among several immunoSEQ plates. Libraries were prepared by immunoSEQ multiplex PCR; TCRdb keeps only in-frame clonotypes and omits some of them. The table lists about 980,000 clones, about 80% of them singletons, with approximately 1.5% in the top ten. Nashville, Tennessee was home to all donors, who were Caucasian adults. Germline CDR1 MNHEY, CDR2 SVGAGI. This CDR3 is 12 amino acids long. The V end lost 6 bases, the J end lost 2 bases, and 7 bases lay between the germline ends. The clonotype originates from a man younger than 30 in good health. Sequencing used memory CD4+ T cells sorted from blood. Documented subset: CD45RA-negative fraction. The chain combines TRBV6-5 with TRBJ1-2; unclear D gene. The CDR3 loop reads CASRRLNYGYTF. Written as DNA, the CDR3 is TGTGCCAGCAGAAGGTTAAACTATGGCTACACCTTC.